Below, 13 T cell receptor beta chains from the same sample are listed, as sequenced in a study of cytomegalovirus exposure and HLA in healthy donors. With 60 Vbeta and 13 Jbeta primers, the PCR was carried out. Profiled with immunoSEQ multiplex PCR; TCRdb holds only in-frame clones, not every one. The data contain some 110,000 clones, roughly four fifths of them singletons. Sequencing was performed on PBMCs. Receptors originate from a woman aged 55-70 years in good health and CMV-seropositive.

V gene TRBV6-6 combines with J gene TRBJ1-1, with TRBD1 matching over 8 bases. This CDR3 contains 14 residues. The J segment lost 1 base and the V segment lost 4 bases, leaving 2 bases of the junction unmatched. The germline CDR1 and CDR2 sequences are MNHNY and SVGAGI (reference sequence). The CDR3 here is CASSSGTGNTEAFF. DNA for the CDR3: TGTGCCAGCAGTTCCGGGACAGGGAACACTGAAGCTTTCTTT.

The chain has TRBV2 and TRBJ1-5; 8 bases align to TRBD1. The length of the CDR3 is 17 residues. The trim removed 5 bases at V and 1 base at J, leaving 10 bases unmatched. CDR1 and CDR2 from the germline V gene are SNHLY and FYNNEI. This CDR3 is CASSLPRGQGSNQPQHF. The CDR3 region has the DNA TGTGCCAGCAGTTTGCCCCGAGGACAGGGCAGCAATCAGCCCCAGCATTTT.

Only a few counts were recorded for this clone. J is TRBJ2-5 and V is TRBV19; possible D gene TRBD1, 5 bases. The CDR3 runs 14 residues. The germline V and J ends were trimmed by 7 bases and 0 bases, with 12 bases remaining between them. CDR1 is LNHDA and CDR2 is SQIVND in the germline V gene (reference sequence). The CDR3 loop reads CASNLRGYQETQYF. CDR3 nucleotide sequence: TGTGCCAGTAACCTAAGGGGATACCAAGAGACCCAGTACTTC.

The chain uses TRBV27 and TRBJ1-1; 9 bases map to TRBD1. The length of the CDR3 is 13 residues. The germline gives CDR1 MNHEY, CDR2 SMNVEV (reference sequence). The V gene end was trimmed by 4 bases and the J gene end by 7 bases; junction bases not matched to a gene: 4. The chain's CDR3 is CASSSGQGFEAFF. In DNA form, the CDR3 reads TGTGCCAGCAGTTCGGGACAGGGTTTTGAAGCTTTCTTT.

The chain recombines TRBV19 with TRBJ1-5, with D unclear. V was clipped by 5 bases and J by 4 bases, with 18 bases between them. In germline, CDR1 is LNHDA, CDR2 SQIVND (reference sequence). The CDR3 consists of 16 residues. CDR3 nucleotides: TGTGCCAGTAGTTTGAGGCAAGGTCTTTCTAATCAGCCCCAGCATTTT. Translating it yields CASSLRQGLSNQPQHF.

This chain connects TRBV5-4 to TRBJ2-2; TRBD1 matches 8 bases. This CDR3 is built from 14 residues. Germline values: CDR1 SGHNT, CDR2 YYREEE (reference sequence). The trim removed 4 bases at V and 6 bases at J, leaving 5 bases unmatched. CDR3 amino acids: CASSDGQGAGELFF. The CDR3 DNA follows: TGTGCCAGCAGCGACGGACAGGGTGCCGGGGAGCTGTTTTTT.

This chain links TRBV7-8 with TRBJ2-7, with 9 bases matching TRBD1. The V gene end was trimmed by 1 base and the J gene end by 6 bases; junction bases not matched to a gene: 13. Germline CDR1 SGHVS, CDR2 FQNEAQ. This CDR3 region has 17 residues. The CDR3 spells CASSLVLGGTGSFEQYF. Here the CDR3 DNA reads TGTGCCAGCAGCTTAGTTCTAGGCGGGACAGGGAGTTTCGAGCAGTACTTC.

There are a few counts of this clone. The chain employs TRBV5-1 and TRBJ2-3; 8 nucleotides align to TRBD1. With V trimmed by 6 bases and J by 0 bases, 9 bases remained unmatched. CDR3 length: 16 residues. In germline, CDR1 is SGHRS, CDR2 YFSETQ. CDR3 loop: CASTGGIISSTDTQYF. The CDR3 coding sequence is TGCGCCAGCACAGGGGGCATAATCTCTAGCACAGATACGCAGTATTTT.

This clone showed up just a few times. The chain joins TRBV5-4 to TRBJ1-1, with a possible D match to TRBD1 (5 bases). V was cut by 0 bases and J by 6 bases, with 9 bases left in between. Per germline, CDR1 SGHNT and CDR2 YYREEE (reference sequence). The CDR3 is made up of 13 amino acids. The CDR3 loop is CASSLAGSSEAFF. The CDR3 region has the DNA TGTGCCAGCAGCTTGGCAGGGTCCTCTGAAGCTTTCTTT. Supplemented by reference TRBV5-4 and TRBJ1-1, the full variable domain reads ETGVTQSPTHLIKTRGQQVTLRCSSQSGHNTVSWYQQALGQGPQFIFQYYREEENGRGNFPPRFSGLQFPNYSSELNVNALELDDSALYLCASSLAGSSEAFFGQGTRLTVV.

The table lists this clone with a few counts. V is TRBV27 and J is TRBJ2-7; 7 bases fit TRBD1. Germline V lookup: CDR1 MNHEY, CDR2 SMNVEV (reference sequence). V was clipped by 6 bases and J by 2 bases; unmatched bases: 10. CDR3 length: 15 amino acids. Written as DNA, the CDR3 is TGTGCCAGCAGGGCCAGACAGGGTCCTACCTACGAGCAGTACTTC. Amino acids: CASRARQGPTYEQYF.

This clone was detected only once. The DNA of the CDR3 is TGTGCCCTCCAGGGAGCGGGGACTGAAGCTTTCTTT. Its translation: CALQGAGTEAFF. This chain uses TRBV6-6 with TRBJ1-1; D perhaps matches TRBD1 (5 bases). Germline assignment: CDR1 MNHNY and CDR2 SVGAGI (reference sequence). The CDR3 contains 12 residues. With 11 bases removed from V and 5 bases from J, the gap between germline ends came to 15 bases.

The V call is TRBV23-1, the J call TRBJ2-7, with D perhaps TRBD1 (6 bases). TRBV23-1 is an ORF, with its function uncertain. V lost 8 bases, J lost 0 bases, and 14 bases lay in between. The CDR3 extends over 14 amino acids. In nucleotides, the CDR3 is TGCGCCAGCCTCGGACAGTCGGGCTCCTACGAGCAGTACTTC. It specifies CASLGQSGSYEQYF.

V is TRBV6-5 and J is TRBJ1-3; possible D gene TRBD1, 5 bases. V was pared by 4 bases and J by 4 bases, with 17 bases between. The length of the CDR3 is 16 residues. CDR1 and CDR2 (germline): MNHEY, SVGAGI. The CDR3 nucleotides are TGTGCCAGCAGTTTCCAGTACGGGACTCTCGGAAACACCATATATTTT. Its translation: CASSFQYGTLGNTIYF.